This T cell receptor (beta chain) comes out of a study of blood T cell repertoires in COVID-19. Study background: Collection of acute and convalescent COVID-19 samples took place in the United States, Italy and Spain.

In the original analysis: For nucleated cells, counts were estimated from reference gene primer amplification. Using immunoSEQ multiplex PCR, the repertoire was profiled, and TCRdb retains in-frame clones only, with some absent. From that table come the V and J calls and clone size; the DNA was used to work out D and trimming. The sample holds 250,000 to 350,000 clones, roughly 87% seen once. Germline V gene lookup returns CDR1 MNHEY and CDR2 SVGAGI. CDR3 size: 14 residues. Trimming took off 2 bases at V and 6 bases at J, with 14 bases between the two ends. The clonotype originates from a woman aged 45-65 years who had recovered from COVID-19. The chain links TRBV6-5 to TRBJ2-7, with a tentative D call TRBD2 (6 bases). Sequences were obtained from peripheral blood. In DNA, the CDR3 is TGTGCCAGCAGTTACGGGCGGGGCCGCCGCGAGCAGTACTTC. This codes for CASSYGRGRREQYF.